This T cell receptor (beta chain) was obtained from a study of shared clonotypes between healthy human individuals. With regard to this clone: Its antigen is not known.

Study conclusions and caveats: Sequencing depth was expected to influence donor clonotype sharing.

V was trimmed by 5 bases and J by 2 bases, leaving 16 bases between them. The CDR3 spans 15 residues. Germline CDR1 SEHNR, CDR2 FQNEAQ (reference sequence). A deep-level run was used for the assay. Some clones are missing from TCRdb's copy, which holds only in-frame ones; the method was immunoSEQ multiplex PCR. Seen here are some 2,100,000 clones, about 94% observed once, and the top ten hold approximately 0.13%. This TCR came from a man between 18 and 29 years old in good health. Sequencing used naive CD4+ T cells sorted from blood. Subset defined: CD45RA+ positively selected. V and J are TRBV7-9 and TRBJ2-7, with a weak D call TRBD2 (5 bases). This CDR3 reads CASSRGLGPTYEQYF. Written as DNA, the CDR3 is TGTGCCAGCAGCCGCGGACTCGGCCCCACCTACGAGCAGTACTTC. Together with reference TRBV7-9 and TRBJ2-7, the CDR3 gives the full variable domain: DTGVSQNPRHKITKRGQNVTFRCDPISEHNRLYWYRQTLGQGPEFLTYFQNEAQLEKSRLLSDRFSAERPKGSFSTLEIQRTEQGDSAMYLCASSRGLGPTYEQYFGPGTRLTVT.